This T cell receptor (beta chain) is drawn from a study of cytomegalovirus exposure and HLA in healthy donors. Study-wide context: Early on, a data release was issued that held 65 million to 100 million unique TCRs from HLA-typed donors.

The PCR was carried out with 60 Vbeta primers and 13 Jbeta primers. The repertoire was sequenced with immunoSEQ multiplex PCR; TCRdb's copy has only in-frame clones and lacks some. The data contain tens of thousands of clones, almost 80% of them singletons. Germline V gene sequence: CDR1 SNHLY, CDR2 FYNNEI. The CDR3 has 12 residues. The junction had 5 bases not matched to a gene; V was cut back by 10 bases and J by 7 bases. The source is a female donor in good health and CMV-seronegative. The gene calls are TRBV2 and TRBJ1-3; 9 bases line up with TRBD1. Sequencing was done on a sample of PBMCs. The CDR3 DNA reads TGTGCCACCTCCGGACAGGGGAACACCATATATTTT. This translates into CATSGQGNTIYF.